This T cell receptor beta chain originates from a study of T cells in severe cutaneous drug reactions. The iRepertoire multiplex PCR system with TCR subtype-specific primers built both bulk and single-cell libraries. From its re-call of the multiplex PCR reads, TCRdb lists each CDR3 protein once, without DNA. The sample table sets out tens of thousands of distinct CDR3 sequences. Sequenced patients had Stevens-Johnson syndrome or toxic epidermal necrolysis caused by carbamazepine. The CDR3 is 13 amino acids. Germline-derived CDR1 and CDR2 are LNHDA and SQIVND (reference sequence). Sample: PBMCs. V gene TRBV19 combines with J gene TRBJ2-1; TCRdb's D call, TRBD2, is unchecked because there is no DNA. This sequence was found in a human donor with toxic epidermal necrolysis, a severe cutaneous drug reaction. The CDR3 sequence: CASALAEFNEQFF.